This TCR beta chain was observed in a study of vaccination and CD4 T cells after COVID-19 (dated by TCRdb to between 2021 and 2023). Looking at the study overall: Every convalescent patient had a positive nasal swab PCR test for SARS-CoV-2, with mild disease in 9 or 10 patients and severe disease in one. Six males and four females were included in the convalescent cohort, with two Hispanic individuals, seven Caucasians, two Asians and one multiracial person represented. Two doses of either the Pfizer-BioNTech BNT162b2 vaccine (n=8) or the Moderna mRNA-1273 vaccine (n=2) were administered to participants. Post-COVID blood samples from convalescent patients were collected a median of approximately 100 days after diagnosis, with a range of 35 to 161 days. Post-vaccine blood samples were taken a median of around 77 days after the second vaccine dose, with a range of 14 to 241 days. For a few convalescent patients, samples were collected at an early post-vaccination timepoint (day 14) as well as at a late post-vaccination timepoint (days 161 to 241). The spike-specific CD4+ TCR repertoire was compared before and after mRNA vaccination in approximately ten COVID-19 convalescent patients and a few infection-naive healthy vaccine recipients. Paper-wide results and their limitations: Of the vaccine-specific clones found in convalescent patients, nearly all (304 of 307) were mono-reactive for SARS-CoV-2 spike instead of being cross-reactive with common cold coronaviruses. Although the median number of SARS-CoV-2-reactive clonotypes went up from around 20 after infection to 35 to 40 after vaccination, the increase was not significant. Among the post-vaccine SARS-CoV-2-reactive clones in convalescent patients, a median about 87% showed up only after vaccination, which suggests vaccine-specific priming. The study included relatively few convalescent patients and did not analyze early timepoints after natural infection.

Libraries were made using PCR. The sequencer listed for this sample is Illumina iSeq 100. Processing in the source paper ran as follows. Non-productive sequences were filtered out, and CDR3s that did not start with C, did not end with F or W, or were shorter than 7 amino acids were discarded. Levenshtein distances (stringdist) and unrooted phylogenetic trees (ape) in R version 3.6.1 were used to assess CDR3 homology. TCRdb trimmed public reads at Q25 via fastp, called clones via MiXCR and kept in-frame beta chains. Every CDR3 protein is listed once, alongside the most common genes and DNA of its rows. TCRdb's processing, not the authors', yielded these V and J calls. The sample profile shows more than 35,000 distinct CDR3 sequences; more than 35% of them were found once. 5.8% of the sample goes to the ten largest clones. As regards this clonotype: This clone's antigen is unknown. No clone much larger than this one lies a single base away; base qualities are absent.

Taken with the paper, the label for time point translates to: late sampling 161 to 241 days after vaccination in a few convalescent patients. Positive SARS-CoV-2 PCR tests in the convalescent patients dated from March to December 2020, before Alpha, Beta and Delta variants emerged in the United States. Ficoll-Paque Plus gradient centrifugation was used to isolate PBMCs from whole blood, and the isolated PBMCs were then either used fresh or cryopreserved at -140C. Ends trimmed: V by 4 bases, J by 7 bases; bases unmatched to a gene: 12. The CDR3 spans 14 residues, from the cysteine through the phenylalanine. The entry retains the CDR3 DNA only, 42 bases that are in frame from base 1. CDR1 and CDR2, looked up from the germline V gene (reference sequence), are DFQATT and SNEGSKA.

The chain employs TRBV20-1 and TRBJ2-7, and 8 junctional nucleotides match TRBD1. The receptor was derived from a human donor who had recovered from COVID-19. Sequencing used CD4+ T cells from blood, obtained about 7 months after SARS-CoV-2 vaccination. For the CDR3, the sequence is CSATDRVRGKEQYF. The DNA sequence is given as TGCAGTGCTACGGACAGGGTTCGGGGGAAGGAGCAGTACTTC.